Listed below are T cell receptor beta chains from one sample, sequenced in a study of T cell changes during pregnancy in multiple sclerosis. Assay used: immunoSEQ multiplex PCR; TCRdb lists only in-frame clones, some missing. The table includes tens of thousands of clones, over 80% detected once. The specimen was peripheral blood, collected in the third trimester of pregnancy. These receptors originate from a female donor in good health, enrolled as a control in a pregnancy study. Both conserved end residues are part of each CDR3. Each record gives: J gene, CDR3 length, clone size, V gene, D gene, CDR3 protein, CDR3 DNA. The D gene is left open where the match is weak. Size tells how often a clone was seen (once, few, many) or the class of an expanded clone, and some rows leave it out.

J: TRBJ2-7; length: 11; size: -; V: TRBV20-1; D: TRBD2; CDR3: CSALIAGEQYF; DNA: TGCAGTGCTCTCATAGCGGGAGAGCAGTACTTC
J: TRBJ1-5; length: 12; size: -; V: TRBV28; D: -; CDR3: CASSTPSRPQHF; DNA: TGTGCCAGCAGCACCCCGAGCCGGCCCCAGCATTTT
J: TRBJ2-1; length: 19; size: -; V: TRBV15; D: TRBD2; CDR3: CATSSTGTSGGWSYNEQFF; DNA: TGTGCCACCAGCAGTACCGGGACTAGCGGGGGGTGGTCCTACAATGAGCAGTTCTTC
J: TRBJ1-2; length: 13; size: -; V: TRBV12-5; D: -; CDR3: CASFAGTNYGYTF; DNA: TGTGCTAGTTTCGCAGGAACTAACTATGGCTACACCTTC
J: TRBJ1-6; length: 15; size: -; V: TRBV5-1; D: TRBD1; CDR3: CASSPTGDGNSPLHF; DNA: TGCGCCAGCAGTCCGACAGGGGATGGGAATTCACCCCTCCACTTT
J: TRBJ1-1; length: 13; size: -; V: TRBV7-2; D: -; CDR3: CASSLSQGPWAFF; DNA: TGTGCCAGCAGCTTATCACAGGGTCCGTGGGCTTTCTTT
J: TRBJ2-4; length: 15; size: once; V: TRBV18; D: -; CDR3: CASSPPEVAKNIQYF; DNA: TGTGCCAGCTCACCACCGGAGGTAGCCAAAAACATTCAGTACTTC
J: TRBJ2-3; length: 16; size: -; V: TRBV28; D: TRBD2; CDR3: CATSLVGTSGTDTQYF; DNA: TGTGCCACCAGTTTGGTGGGGACTAGCGGCACAGATACGCAGTATTTT
J: TRBJ2-7; length: 13; size: -; V: TRBV28; D: TRBD1; CDR3: CASSLGTAYEQYF; DNA: TGTGCCAGCAGTTTAGGGACAGCCTACGAGCAGTACTTC
J: TRBJ1-1; length: 14; size: -; V: TRBV4-3; D: -; CDR3: CASSQVREITEAFF; DNA: TGCGCCAGCAGCCAAGTCCGGGAGATTACCGAAGCTTTCTTT
J: TRBJ2-2; length: 12; size: few; V: TRBV5-1; D: -; CDR3: CASRGQTGELFF; DNA: TGCGCCAGCAGAGGACAGACCGGGGAGCTGTTTTTT
J: TRBJ1-5; length: 14; size: -; V: TRBV12-5; D: TRBD1; CDR3: CASGRDRGNQPQHF; DNA: TGTGCTAGTGGACGGGACAGGGGGAATCAGCCCCAGCATTTT
J: TRBJ2-5; length: 13; size: once; V: TRBV27; D: TRBD2; CDR3: CASTPLAGETQYF; DNA: TGTGCCAGCACCCCTCTAGCGGGAGAGACCCAGTACTTC
J: TRBJ2-3; length: 12; size: -; V: TRBV19; D: -; CDR3: CASIGEADTQYF; DNA: TGTGCCAGTATAGGGGAAGCAGATACGCAGTATTTT
J: TRBJ2-1; length: 14; size: -; V: TRBV29-1; D: -; CDR3: CSVALFGGYNEQFF; DNA: TGCAGCGTTGCTCTTTTCGGGGGCTACAATGAGCAGTTCTTC
J: TRBJ2-7; length: 11; size: -; V: TRBV2; D: -; CDR3: CASTGSYEQYF; DNA: TGTGCCAGCACGGGCTCCTACGAGCAGTACTTC
J: TRBJ2-7; length: 15; size: once; V: TRBV4-1; D: TRBD1; CDR3: CASSQDLDRLYEQYF; DNA: TGCGCCAGCAGCCAAGATTTGGACAGGCTCTACGAGCAGTACTTC
J: TRBJ2-5; length: 13; size: -; V: TRBV30; D: -; CDR3: CAWSSNRVSTQYF; DNA: TGTGCCTGGAGTTCCAACAGGGTTTCGACCCAGTACTTC
J: TRBJ2-1; length: 13; size: -; V: TRBV7-2; D: -; CDR3: CASSPILRNEQFF; DNA: TGTGCCAGCAGCCCGATTTTGAGGAATGAGCAGTTCTTC
J: TRBJ1-2; length: 16; size: -; V: TRBV9; D: -; CDR3: CASSVDGTSRMYGYTF; DNA: TGTGCCAGCAGCGTAGACGGGACAAGCAGAATGTATGGCTACACCTTC
J: TRBJ2-7; length: 14; size: -; V: TRBV19; D: -; CDR3: CATSGQAPTYEQYF; DNA: TGTGCCACCTCCGGCCAGGCCCCAACCTACGAGCAGTACTTC
J: TRBJ1-1; length: 13; size: few; V: TRBV30; D: -; CDR3: CAWSSWGDTEAFF; DNA: TGTGCCTGGAGTTCATGGGGGGACACTGAAGCTTTCTTT
J: TRBJ2-5; length: 13; size: -; V: TRBV11-2; D: -; CDR3: CASSLGGPGTQYF; DNA: TGTGCCAGCAGCTTGGGTGGGCCCGGGACCCAGTACTTC
J: TRBJ1-5; length: 15; size: -; V: TRBV7-6; D: -; CDR3: CASSLAEYSNQPQHF; DNA: TGTGCCAGCAGCTTGGCAGAATATAGCAATCAGCCCCAGCATTTT
J: TRBJ1-2; length: 14; size: -; V: TRBV28; D: -; CDR3: CASNLDRPHYGYTF; DNA: TGTGCCAGCAACCTCGACAGGCCCCACTATGGCTACACCTTC
J: TRBJ2-5; length: 13; size: once; V: TRBV27; D: TRBD1; CDR3: CASRKGGQGTQYF; DNA: TGTGCCAGCAGAAAGGGGGGACAGGGGACCCAGTACTTC
J: TRBJ2-7; length: 16; size: -; V: TRBV13; D: TRBD1; CDR3: CASSLATEGAAYEQYF; DNA: TGTGCCAGCAGCTTAGCGACCGAGGGGGCCGCCTACGAGCAGTACTTC
J: TRBJ2-3; length: 16; size: -; V: TRBV5-4; D: TRBD2; CDR3: CASSDRLAGSTDTQYF; DNA: TGTGCCAGCAGCGATCGACTAGCGGGTAGCACAGATACGCAGTATTTT
J: TRBJ1-1; length: 15; size: -; V: TRBV7-3; D: TRBD1; CDR3: CASSRGTGGFTEAFF; DNA: TGTGCCAGCAGCCGGGGGACAGGGGGCTTTACTGAAGCTTTCTTT
J: TRBJ1-5; length: 12; size: -; V: TRBV30; D: -; CDR3: CAWTKLNQPQHF; DNA: TGTGCCTGGACTAAACTGAATCAGCCCCAGCATTTT
J: TRBJ2-4; length: 18; size: -; V: TRBV11-2; D: TRBD2; CDR3: CASSPLLAGGFAKNIQYF; DNA: TGTGCCAGCAGCCCCCTACTAGCGGGGGGGTTCGCCAAAAACATTCAGTACTTC
J: TRBJ2-7; length: 12; size: -; V: TRBV5-6; D: -; CDR3: CASSLSPGEQYF; DNA: TGTGCCAGCAGCTTGTCCCCGGGAGAGCAGTACTTC
J: TRBJ2-3; length: 14; size: once; V: TRBV19; D: TRBD1; CDR3: CASRRDRNTDTQYF; DNA: TGTGCCAGTAGAAGGGACAGAAACACAGATACGCAGTATTTT
J: TRBJ2-2; length: 15; size: -; V: TRBV6-6; D: TRBD2; CDR3: CASRLAGVNTGELFF; DNA: TGTGCCAGCAGATTAGCGGGAGTTAACACCGGGGAGCTGTTTTTT
J: TRBJ2-1; length: 16; size: -; V: TRBV30; D: -; CDR3: CAWSPPAAGLYNEQFF; DNA: TGTGCCTGGAGTCCCCCCGCGGCAGGACTATACAATGAGCAGTTCTTC
J: TRBJ2-7; length: 13; size: -; V: TRBV14; D: TRBD1; CDR3: CASSPGTGGLQYF; DNA: TGTGCCAGCAGCCCAGGGACAGGGGGTTTACAGTACTTC
J: TRBJ2-7; length: 15; size: few; V: TRBV11-2; D: TRBD1; CDR3: CASSRLDRGGYEQYF; DNA: TGTGCCAGCAGCCGACTGGACAGGGGAGGGTACGAGCAGTACTTC
J: TRBJ1-1; length: 14; size: few; V: TRBV19; D: -; CDR3: CASSLTPESTEAFF; DNA: TGTGCCAGTAGTCTCACCCCGGAGTCCACTGAAGCTTTCTTT
J: TRBJ2-7; length: 16; size: -; V: TRBV7-2; D: -; CDR3: CASSLDRSLFVYEQYF; DNA: TGTGCCAGCAGCTTAGACAGGTCCCTCTTCGTTTACGAGCAGTACTTC
J: TRBJ1-4; length: 15; size: -; V: TRBV18; D: -; CDR3: CASSQGHTPNEKLFF; DNA: TGTGCCAGCTCCCAAGGACACACTCCTAATGAAAAACTGTTTTTT
J: TRBJ2-2; length: 17; size: -; V: TRBV4-3; D: TRBD2; CDR3: CASSQELGRVNTGELFF; DNA: TGCGCCAGCAGCCAAGAGCTCGGGAGGGTGAACACCGGGGAGCTGTTTTTT
J: TRBJ2-2; length: 15; size: once; V: TRBV2; D: TRBD2; CDR3: CASSELAGVSGELFF; DNA: TGTGCCAGCAGTGAACTAGCGGGGGTTTCCGGGGAGCTGTTTTTT